The entry below describes one T cell receptor beta chain. Its binding antigen is unknown. No per-base quality is available; no much larger clone lies one base away. The immunoSEQ Assay, a bias-controlled multiplex PCR, was used to amplify TCRbeta CDR3 regions from genomic DNA. As for how the authors treated the data: Within the assay, amplification of reference gene primers was used to estimate how many nucleated cells each sample contained. Sequence reads were collapsed and filtered to measure the absolute abundance of every unique TCRbeta CDR3 rearrangement. For each sample, productive Simpson clonality was calculated as the square root of Simpson's diversity index over productive rearrangements. The table was pulled from immuneACCESS by TCRdb, which kept in-frame rearrangements only. Such tables lose some clones; where checked, under half of the loss comes from unresolved V genes, and the rest has no known cause. The DNA gave D and trimming, while V, J and clone size come from that table. The sample yields 150,000 to 200,000 clones; approximately 86% were counted once. About 8.2% of the sample is held by the ten biggest clonotypes.

CDR1 and CDR2, looked up from the germline V gene, are SGDLS and YYNGEE. Trimming removed 3 bases from V and 0 bases from J, leaving 7 bases between the germline ends. From its cysteine to its phenylalanine, the CDR3 spans 15 amino acids. CDR3 DNA only is kept here, 45 bases in frame from base 1. This entry is derived from a study of blood T cell repertoires in COVID-19 (dated by TCRdb to about 2020). For the study in its entirety: Samples covering the acute and convalescent phases of COVID-19 were provided by collaborators in the United States, Italy and Spain. The prospective study material was composed of cDNA or gDNA derived from T cells, B-cell-depleted T cells, or PBMCs. Deeply sampled blood TCRbeta repertoires from subjects exposed to, actively infected with, or recovered from COVID-19 were included in the dataset. The repertoires were released in a freely available public database meant as a resource for research on the immune response to SARS-CoV-2. The samples were drawn from two sources: the first 160 participants of the ongoing ImmuneRACE study, and about 1,300 subjects contributed by 6 global collaborators. Sample metadata almost always included a de-identified subject ID, COVID-19 status, age in years and sex. HLA class I and class II types, where available, came from metadata supplied by the sample provider rather than from assay-based typing. Paper-wide results and their limitations: How much clinical and demographic metadata was included differed by source and by participant, and the metadata was provided uncurated.

The collaborating institutions used their own protocols to collect whole blood in K2EDTA tubes. For TCRbeta analysis, collaborators shipped samples in one of three forms: frozen whole blood, isolated PBMCs, or DNA extracted from either of those sample types. The sequenced sample consisted of peripheral blood. Here the chain combines TRBV9 and TRBJ2-6; the D gene identity is not certain. The sequence was collected from a man in his sixties with acute or convalescent COVID-19. In nucleotide form, the sequence is TGTGCCAGCAGCGCCTTCAGCTCTGGGGCCAACGTCCTGACTTTC. Its product reads: CASSAFSSGANVLTF.